These 17 T cell receptor beta chains were sequenced from one sample in a study of T cells in Graves' hyperthyroidism and ophthalmopathy. Amplification targeted TCR beta CDR3 regions from RNA transcripts. The TCR CDR3 first-round RT-PCR relied on the HTBI primer set. TCRdb reanalysed the multiplex PCR reads using MiXCR and keeps one entry per CDR3 protein. Counted here are some 360,000 distinct CDR3 sequences, roughly 13% occurring once; the ten biggest clones make up 9.5% to 11%. The sequencing input was blood. These TCRs come from a woman aged 60-75 years with Graves' hyperthyroidism.

This clonotype was counted at least ten times. The genes are TRBV20-1 and TRBJ1-5, with D perhaps matching TRBD1 (6 bases). V was shortened by 4 bases and J by 2 bases, with 15 bases between the two germline ends. CDR1 DFQATT and CDR2 SNEGSKA come from the germline V gene (reference sequence). The CDR3 is 15 residues long. The CDR3 DNA sequence: TGCAGTGCTACCGACAGGATCGGGGGCAATCAGCCCCAGCATTTT. Translating gives CSATDRIGGNQPQHF.

This clonotype has a count of ten or more. V gene TRBV20-1 combines with J gene TRBJ1-1, with D perhaps TRBD1 (6 bases). Per the germline V gene, CDR1 is DFQATT and CDR2 is SNEGSKA (reference sequence). The CDR3 contains 14 residues. V was trimmed by 2 bases and J by 0 bases, leaving 10 bases between them. The CDR3 reads CSARIGQLNTEAFF. DNA of the CDR3: TGCAGTGCTAGAATCGGACAGCTGAACACTGAAGCTTTCTTT.

This clonotype was counted many times. The chain links TRBV28 to TRBJ1-5; D possibly corresponds to TRBD1 (6 bases). V gave up 1 base and J gave up 0 bases, with 19 bases separating them. Looked up from germline, CDR1 is MDHEN and CDR2 is SYDVKM. There are 19 residues in the CDR3. CDR3 DNA: TGTGCCAGCAGTTTATTCGGGGGGACATCATATGATAGCAATCAGCCCCAGCATTTT. Translating it yields CASSLFGGTSYDSNQPQHF. The full variable domain, rest sourced from reference TRBV28 and TRBJ1-5, is DVKVTQSSRYLVKRTGEKVFLECVQDMDHENMFWYRQDPGLGLRLIYFSYDVKMKEKGDIPEGYSVSREKKERFSLILESASTNQTSMYLCASSLFGGTSYDSNQPQHFGDGTRLSIL.

The table lists this clonotype with a few counts. This chain connects TRBV2 to TRBJ2-6, with D hard to call. V lost 7 bases and J lost 0, with 10 bases in between. Germline V gene data show CDR1 as SNHLY and CDR2 as FYNNEI. The CDR3 sequence is 15 residues long. CDR3 DNA sequence: TGTGCCAGCAATGCCGATAGCTCTGGGGCCAACGTCCTGACTTTC. Residues: CASNADSSGANVLTF. Together with reference TRBV2 and TRBJ2-6, the CDR3 gives the full variable domain: EPEVTQTPSHQVTQMGQEVILRCVPISNHLYFYWYRQILGQKVEFLVSFYNNEISEKSEIFDDQFSVERPDGSNFTLKIRSTKLEDSAMYFCASNADSSGANVLTFGAGSRLTVL.

The rearrangement uses TRBV20-1 and TRBJ1-5; D is unresolved. Germline V gene lookup returns CDR1 DFQATT and CDR2 SNEGSKA (reference sequence). Trimming removed 3 bases from V and 1 base from J, with 7 bases in between. The CDR3 has 13 residues. Here the CDR3 DNA reads TGCAGTGCTAGGATATGGAGCAATCAGCCCCAGCATTTT. Its translation: CSARIWSNQPQHF.

This chain joins TRBV19 and TRBJ1-1; tentative D call: TRBD1 (5 bases). CDR1 is LNHDA and CDR2 is SQIVND in the germline V gene (reference sequence). With 9 bases removed from V and 4 bases from J, the gap between germline ends came to 18 bases. The CDR3 length is 14 residues. The chain's CDR3 is CASMSGGGSTEAFF. CDR3 DNA: TGTGCCAGCATGTCGGGGGGAGGAAGCACTGAAGCTTTCTTT.

This clonotype was recorded at least ten times. V usage is TRBV7-9 and J usage is TRBJ2-5; 10 bases align to TRBD2. V lost 5 bases to trimming and J lost 4 bases; unmatched junction nucleotides: 13. The germline V gene encodes CDR1 SEHNR and CDR2 FQNEAQ (reference sequence). The length of the CDR3 is 17 residues. CDR3 in DNA: TGTGCCAGCAGCCCGGGACTAGCGAGTAGTGGGAGAGAGACCCAGTACTTC. This translates into CASSPGLASSGRETQYF.

This clonotype has ten or more counts. J is TRBJ1-5 and V is TRBV11-2, with a possible D match to TRBD1 (6 bases). Trimming removed 2 bases at V and 6 bases at J, with 14 bases between. Germline CDR1 and CDR2: SGHAT and FQNNGV. This CDR3 contains 15 residues. The CDR3 nucleotides are TGTGCCAGCAGCTTATCCCCCACACAGGGTCAGCCCCAGCATTTT. This sequence encodes CASSLSPTQGQPQHF.

Ten or more counts support this clonotype. This sequence joins TRBV20-1 and TRBJ2-7, with TRBD2 identical over 11 bases. The V gene end was trimmed by 6 bases and the J gene end by 2 bases; junction bases not matched to a gene: 6. The CDR3 consists of 14 residues. Germline V CDR1 and CDR2: DFQATT, SNEGSKA (reference sequence). This CDR3 is CSAGGTSGTYEQYF. The CDR3 region has the DNA TGCAGTGCCGGGGGGACTAGCGGAACCTACGAGCAGTACTTC.

This clonotype appeared many times. The CDR3 sequence is CATSRGRTAHQYF. DNA of the CDR3: TGTGCCACCAGCAGAGGACGGACAGCCCATCAGTACTTC. The rearrangement uses TRBV15 and TRBJ2-5; TRBD1 is a possible D gene (6 bases). The V gene's germline CDR1 is LNHNV and CDR2 YYDKDF (reference sequence). The CDR3 extends over 13 amino acids. V lost 1 base to trimming and J lost 11 bases, with 14 bases between them.

This clonotype was recorded at least ten times. The V and J genes are TRBV24-1 and TRBJ1-2, with D uncertain. V dropped 3 bases and J dropped 2 bases, with 9 bases sitting between them. CDR3 size: 14 residues. Germline-derived CDR1 and CDR2 are KGHDR and SFDVKD. The CDR3, as DNA: TGTGCCACCAGTGATAGCAGAATAAACTATGGCTACACCTTC. The encoded protein is CATSDSRINYGYTF.

This clonotype showed up many times. The chain recombines TRBV5-1 with TRBJ2-3; the match to TRBD2 covers 14 bases. Germline V gives CDR1 SGHRS, CDR2 YFSETQ. CDR3 length: 14 residues. J gave up 8 bases and V 4 bases, and 3 bases lay outside the gene matches. The CDR3, as DNA: TGCGCCAGCAGCCCTGGGACTAGCGGGAGTACGCAGTATTTT. This gives the protein CASSPGTSGSTQYF. Variable domain in full (rest from reference TRBV5-1 and TRBJ2-3): KAGVTQTPRYLIKTRGQQVTLSCSPISGHRSVSWYQQTPGQGLQFLFEYFSETQRNKGNFPGRFSGRQFSNSRSEMNVSTLELGDSALYLCASSPGTSGSTQYFGPGTRLTVL.

Ten or more counts support this clonotype. This sequence joins TRBV11-3 and TRBJ2-1; possibly TRBD1 for D (5 bases). Germline CDR1 SGHNT, CDR2 YENEEA. This CDR3 has 13 amino acids. The V gene lost 4 bases and the J gene lost 3 bases, with 7 bases spanning the gap. CDR3 residues: CASSYQGYNEQFF. DNA for the CDR3: TGTGCCAGCAGCTACCAGGGCTACAATGAGCAGTTCTTC.

This clonotype has a handful of counts. V and J are TRBV30 and TRBJ2-7; TRBD2 might be the D (6 bases). CDR1 is GTSNPN, CDR2 SVGIG, per germline (reference sequence). V was trimmed by 4 bases and J by 2 bases, leaving 18 bases between them. The CDR3 contains 15 residues. CDR3 region: CAWKYTSGAPYEQYF. The CDR3 region has the DNA TGTGCCTGGAAATATACTTCGGGAGCCCCCTACGAGCAGTACTTC.

With regard to this clonotype: A read error may explain this, as a much larger clone is one base away. This sequence joins TRBV28 and TRBJ1-1, with a possible D match to TRBD1 (5 bases). The CDR3 runs to 13 residues. Germline loops: CDR1 MDHEN, CDR2 SYDVKM. The DNA of the CDR3 is TGTGCCGGCAGCCGGGGGGAGGGCACTGAAGCTTTCTTT. Its translation is CAGSRGEGTEAFF.

The chain has TRBV27 and TRBJ2-1, with 11 bases matching TRBD2. V shed 5 bases, J shed 10 bases, and the junction held 7 bases outside the gene matches. The CDR3 is 14 amino acids. Germline CDR1 reads MNHEY; CDR2 reads SMNVEV (reference sequence). This CDR3 reads CASSRGLAAVEQFF. The CDR3 nucleotides read TGTGCCAGCAGTCGGGGACTAGCGGCCGTCGAGCAGTTCTTC.

In its sample, this clonotype was seen a few times. This sequence joins TRBV19 and TRBJ2-6; 11 bases agree with TRBD1. Trimming cost V 5 bases and J 0 bases; bases outside gene matches: 6. This CDR3 is 18 amino acids long. Germline loops: CDR1 LNHDA, CDR2 SQIVND (reference sequence). CDR3: CASSSGQGALSGANVLTF. The CDR3 DNA follows: TGTGCCAGTAGTTCCGGACAGGGGGCTCTCTCTGGGGCCAACGTCCTGACTTTC.